Only a few counts were recorded for the clone carrying this T cell receptor beta chain. What it binds is unknown. Measured with immunoSEQ multiplex PCR; TCRdb has only the in-frame clones, and not every one. The repertoire holds about 33,000 clones, with around 90% as singletons. Per germline, CDR1 MNHEY and CDR2 SVGAGI. V was clipped by 2 bases and J by 4 bases; unmatched bases: 6. CDR3 length: 16 amino acids. This specimen comes from a study of T cells in localized non-small cell lung cancer. Regarding the study as a whole: Uninvolved adjacent lung had the highest recorded T cell clonality, with tumor below it. Researchers found a median around 59 of the top 100 tumor clones in adjacent lung. With higher T cell density in blood came longer overall survival. Analysis by sequencing included only one tumor region, so heterogeneity remains possible.

The clonotype originates from a man between 40 and 70 years old with stage I lung adenocarcinoma. The rearrangement joins TRBV6-5 to TRBJ1-2; 11 bases map to TRBD1. The source was peripheral blood, collected before any cancer treatment. The CDR3 DNA reads as TGTGCCAGCAGTTACGTTCGGACAGGGGGCGGCTATGGCTACACCTTC. Amino acid sequence: CASSYVRTGGGYGYTF.